This T cell receptor (beta chain) was observed in a study of T-cell memory formation after mild COVID-19 (dated by TCRdb to the early 2020s). Broadly, across the study: TCR sequence clusters from the two donors were found to be largely donor specific. In a couple of donors, T-cell clones that expanded and contracted after mild COVID-19 were tracked by sequencing TCRalpha and TCRbeta repertoires over time. Two young, previously healthy adult volunteers, one female and one male, were included in the cohort.

Ficoll-Paque density gradient centrifugation was the method used to isolate PBMCs. Looking up the germline V gene yields CDR1 ENHRY and CDR2 SYGVKD. The CDR3 covers 16 residues, taking in both the cysteine and the phenylalanine. The DNA shown is the 48-base CDR3, in frame from base 1. V ends up 11 bases short and J 2 bases short, with an unmatched junction base count of 11. Overall study results and their limits: Contracting CD4+ clones were located mainly in the CM and EM memory subsets, whereas CD8+ clones were found to be enriched in EMRA. The second-wave clones that peaked on day 37 were not confirmed to be SARS-CoV-2 specific. Clones contracting from day 15 to 85 had balanced CD4/CD8 phenotypes, while a second wave expanding from day 15 to 37 was biased towards CD4+. Only a couple of mild cases were covered in the study, and larger cohorts including severe cases with pre-infection samples were considered necessary. Some responding clones were detected in pre-infection memory, which suggested that pre-existing cross-reactive memory T cells had joined the SARS-CoV-2 response.

As for this clonotype: Its antigen remains undetermined. Per-nucleotide qualities are absent, and no much larger clonotype sits a single base away.

Data came from an Illumina NovaSeq 6000. cDNA libraries for TCRalpha and TCRbeta were prepared by 5'RACE using constant-segment primers, with sample barcodes and unique molecular identifiers added. Trizol reagent was used to extract RNA from every sample. The libraries were amplified in two PCR steps, and the second step added a second sample barcode and Illumina TruSeq adapters. Libraries were sequenced on an Illumina NovaSeq with 2 x 150 bp paired-end reads. The original methods were these. With migec v1.2.7, reads were demultiplexed and then collapsed into UMI-guided consensus sequences. Using mixcr v2.1.11, UMI consensuses were aligned to TRA and TRB V and J templates and then assembled into clonotypes. A clonotype was counted as expanded or contracted only if both edgeR and NoisET called the change significant, with noise models trained on biological replicates. edgeR calls used a false discovery rate-adjusted p below 0.01 and a log2 fold-change threshold of 1. PCA with hierarchical clustering of max-normalized trajectories of the 1000 most abundant clonotypes was used as exploratory dynamics analysis. Separately sequenced CD4+ and CD8+ repertoires were used to assign a CD4 or CD8 phenotype to each responding clone. TCRdb reran the public reads through fastp at Q25 and MiXCR, keeping productive beta chains. Rows are unified per CDR3 protein, each entry keeping the most common DNA and genes. The V and J calls reflect TCRdb's pipeline rather than the authors' work. The sample data list 300,000 to 400,000 distinct CDR3 sequences, and roughly 20% of these were observed just once. The ten largest account for approximately 12% of the sample.

The sample taken for sequencing was PBMCs or a T cell subset sorted from them (not recorded which). The sequence links TRBV10-3 to TRBJ2-1, and TRBD2 aligns with 11 junction nucleotides. This clonotype originated in an adult woman who had mild COVID-19 (a few samples of this study predate the infection). The sample titles of this study are shuffled in the database, so cell type and time point are left out; the donor was told from shared clones. In nucleotide form, the sequence is TGTGCCGCCAGGGACGGGGGACTAGCGGCCTACAATGAGCAGTTCTTC. Its product reads: CAARDGGLAAYNEQFF.